The present T cell receptor beta chain was sequenced within a study of blood T cell repertoires in COVID-19. For the study at large: T cells, B-cell-depleted T cells, or PBMCs supplied cDNA or gDNA.

CDR1 WNHNN and CDR2 SYGVQD come from the germline V gene (reference sequence). V trimming: 3 bases; J trimming: 10 bases; junction bases outside the gene matches: 5. The CDR3 is 13 residues long. In the authors' methods: It was from reference gene primer amplification that nucleated cell counts were estimated. Measured with immunoSEQ multiplex PCR; TCRdb has only the in-frame clones, and not every one. V and J calls and clone size come straight from that table; D and trimming were deduced from the DNA. Of 150,000 to 200,000 clones in the sample, roughly 93% were seen once. This clonotype was obtained from a man between 18 and 29 years old with acute or convalescent COVID-19. The chain carries TRBV10-1 and TRBJ2-1; 8 nucleotides match TRBD2. The sequencing sample was made of peripheral blood. The CDR3 loop reads CASSDPPGGEQFF. In DNA, the CDR3 is TGCGCCAGCAGTGACCCCCCGGGAGGGGAGCAGTTCTTC.